This entry is about one T cell receptor (beta chain). Per germline, CDR1 SGHRS and CDR2 YFSETQ. The CDR3 covers 13 residues. J gave up 5 bases and V 2 bases, and 2 bases lay outside the gene matches. The data are from a study of blood T cell repertoires in COVID-19. Study information: Samples came from the United States, Italy and Spain, spanning acute and convalescent COVID-19.

In the original processing: Reference gene primer amplification in the assay estimated nucleated cell counts. Measured with immunoSEQ multiplex PCR; TCRdb has only the in-frame clones, and not every one. V and J calls and clone size are those listed in that table; D and trimming were worked out from the DNA. The top ten hold less than 30% of the sample, which has 65,000 or so clones, about 83% seen once. The specimen sequenced was peripheral blood. This receptor was taken from a human donor in a cohort sampled during active COVID-19. The chain joins TRBV5-1 to TRBJ2-5, with 8 bases matching TRBD2. In DNA form, the CDR3 reads TGCGCCAGCAGCTTTCCGGGGGGGGAGACCCAGTACTTC. Translated, it gives CASSFPGGETQYF.